This T cell receptor (beta chain) was captured in a study of T cell responses to AZD1222 COVID-19 vaccine. The overall study: Second-dose recipients at about 4 or about 12 weeks were treated as one pooled group. Study-wide results and caveats: CD4 TCRs linked to vaccination spanned spike, dominating at 160-218 and 743-854. Of spike-specific TCRs, nearly half reportedly target regions left unmutated in variants. Baseline seropositivity characterized only a handful of AZD1222 recipients.

With regard to this clone: Its matching antigen is unknown.

The repertoire was sequenced with immunoSEQ multiplex PCR; TCRdb's copy has only in-frame clones and lacks some. The profile shows roughly 180,000 clones, 75% to 90% of them singletons. Germline V gene data show CDR1 as LGHDT and CDR2 as YNNKEL (reference sequence). Trimming removed 3 bases from V and 7 bases from J; junction bases left unmatched: 12. The CDR3 is 16 residues long. This specimen was peripheral blood, taken on day 0 of AZD1222 vaccination. This rearrangement joins TRBV3-1 (or the pseudogene TRBV3-2) to TRBJ2-3; 8 positions match TRBD2. The source of this sequence is an adult in good health. The CDR3 coding sequence is TGTGCCAGCAGCCATCTCTCGGGACTAGTGCCACATACGCAGTATTTT. This translates into CASSHLSGLVPHTQYF.